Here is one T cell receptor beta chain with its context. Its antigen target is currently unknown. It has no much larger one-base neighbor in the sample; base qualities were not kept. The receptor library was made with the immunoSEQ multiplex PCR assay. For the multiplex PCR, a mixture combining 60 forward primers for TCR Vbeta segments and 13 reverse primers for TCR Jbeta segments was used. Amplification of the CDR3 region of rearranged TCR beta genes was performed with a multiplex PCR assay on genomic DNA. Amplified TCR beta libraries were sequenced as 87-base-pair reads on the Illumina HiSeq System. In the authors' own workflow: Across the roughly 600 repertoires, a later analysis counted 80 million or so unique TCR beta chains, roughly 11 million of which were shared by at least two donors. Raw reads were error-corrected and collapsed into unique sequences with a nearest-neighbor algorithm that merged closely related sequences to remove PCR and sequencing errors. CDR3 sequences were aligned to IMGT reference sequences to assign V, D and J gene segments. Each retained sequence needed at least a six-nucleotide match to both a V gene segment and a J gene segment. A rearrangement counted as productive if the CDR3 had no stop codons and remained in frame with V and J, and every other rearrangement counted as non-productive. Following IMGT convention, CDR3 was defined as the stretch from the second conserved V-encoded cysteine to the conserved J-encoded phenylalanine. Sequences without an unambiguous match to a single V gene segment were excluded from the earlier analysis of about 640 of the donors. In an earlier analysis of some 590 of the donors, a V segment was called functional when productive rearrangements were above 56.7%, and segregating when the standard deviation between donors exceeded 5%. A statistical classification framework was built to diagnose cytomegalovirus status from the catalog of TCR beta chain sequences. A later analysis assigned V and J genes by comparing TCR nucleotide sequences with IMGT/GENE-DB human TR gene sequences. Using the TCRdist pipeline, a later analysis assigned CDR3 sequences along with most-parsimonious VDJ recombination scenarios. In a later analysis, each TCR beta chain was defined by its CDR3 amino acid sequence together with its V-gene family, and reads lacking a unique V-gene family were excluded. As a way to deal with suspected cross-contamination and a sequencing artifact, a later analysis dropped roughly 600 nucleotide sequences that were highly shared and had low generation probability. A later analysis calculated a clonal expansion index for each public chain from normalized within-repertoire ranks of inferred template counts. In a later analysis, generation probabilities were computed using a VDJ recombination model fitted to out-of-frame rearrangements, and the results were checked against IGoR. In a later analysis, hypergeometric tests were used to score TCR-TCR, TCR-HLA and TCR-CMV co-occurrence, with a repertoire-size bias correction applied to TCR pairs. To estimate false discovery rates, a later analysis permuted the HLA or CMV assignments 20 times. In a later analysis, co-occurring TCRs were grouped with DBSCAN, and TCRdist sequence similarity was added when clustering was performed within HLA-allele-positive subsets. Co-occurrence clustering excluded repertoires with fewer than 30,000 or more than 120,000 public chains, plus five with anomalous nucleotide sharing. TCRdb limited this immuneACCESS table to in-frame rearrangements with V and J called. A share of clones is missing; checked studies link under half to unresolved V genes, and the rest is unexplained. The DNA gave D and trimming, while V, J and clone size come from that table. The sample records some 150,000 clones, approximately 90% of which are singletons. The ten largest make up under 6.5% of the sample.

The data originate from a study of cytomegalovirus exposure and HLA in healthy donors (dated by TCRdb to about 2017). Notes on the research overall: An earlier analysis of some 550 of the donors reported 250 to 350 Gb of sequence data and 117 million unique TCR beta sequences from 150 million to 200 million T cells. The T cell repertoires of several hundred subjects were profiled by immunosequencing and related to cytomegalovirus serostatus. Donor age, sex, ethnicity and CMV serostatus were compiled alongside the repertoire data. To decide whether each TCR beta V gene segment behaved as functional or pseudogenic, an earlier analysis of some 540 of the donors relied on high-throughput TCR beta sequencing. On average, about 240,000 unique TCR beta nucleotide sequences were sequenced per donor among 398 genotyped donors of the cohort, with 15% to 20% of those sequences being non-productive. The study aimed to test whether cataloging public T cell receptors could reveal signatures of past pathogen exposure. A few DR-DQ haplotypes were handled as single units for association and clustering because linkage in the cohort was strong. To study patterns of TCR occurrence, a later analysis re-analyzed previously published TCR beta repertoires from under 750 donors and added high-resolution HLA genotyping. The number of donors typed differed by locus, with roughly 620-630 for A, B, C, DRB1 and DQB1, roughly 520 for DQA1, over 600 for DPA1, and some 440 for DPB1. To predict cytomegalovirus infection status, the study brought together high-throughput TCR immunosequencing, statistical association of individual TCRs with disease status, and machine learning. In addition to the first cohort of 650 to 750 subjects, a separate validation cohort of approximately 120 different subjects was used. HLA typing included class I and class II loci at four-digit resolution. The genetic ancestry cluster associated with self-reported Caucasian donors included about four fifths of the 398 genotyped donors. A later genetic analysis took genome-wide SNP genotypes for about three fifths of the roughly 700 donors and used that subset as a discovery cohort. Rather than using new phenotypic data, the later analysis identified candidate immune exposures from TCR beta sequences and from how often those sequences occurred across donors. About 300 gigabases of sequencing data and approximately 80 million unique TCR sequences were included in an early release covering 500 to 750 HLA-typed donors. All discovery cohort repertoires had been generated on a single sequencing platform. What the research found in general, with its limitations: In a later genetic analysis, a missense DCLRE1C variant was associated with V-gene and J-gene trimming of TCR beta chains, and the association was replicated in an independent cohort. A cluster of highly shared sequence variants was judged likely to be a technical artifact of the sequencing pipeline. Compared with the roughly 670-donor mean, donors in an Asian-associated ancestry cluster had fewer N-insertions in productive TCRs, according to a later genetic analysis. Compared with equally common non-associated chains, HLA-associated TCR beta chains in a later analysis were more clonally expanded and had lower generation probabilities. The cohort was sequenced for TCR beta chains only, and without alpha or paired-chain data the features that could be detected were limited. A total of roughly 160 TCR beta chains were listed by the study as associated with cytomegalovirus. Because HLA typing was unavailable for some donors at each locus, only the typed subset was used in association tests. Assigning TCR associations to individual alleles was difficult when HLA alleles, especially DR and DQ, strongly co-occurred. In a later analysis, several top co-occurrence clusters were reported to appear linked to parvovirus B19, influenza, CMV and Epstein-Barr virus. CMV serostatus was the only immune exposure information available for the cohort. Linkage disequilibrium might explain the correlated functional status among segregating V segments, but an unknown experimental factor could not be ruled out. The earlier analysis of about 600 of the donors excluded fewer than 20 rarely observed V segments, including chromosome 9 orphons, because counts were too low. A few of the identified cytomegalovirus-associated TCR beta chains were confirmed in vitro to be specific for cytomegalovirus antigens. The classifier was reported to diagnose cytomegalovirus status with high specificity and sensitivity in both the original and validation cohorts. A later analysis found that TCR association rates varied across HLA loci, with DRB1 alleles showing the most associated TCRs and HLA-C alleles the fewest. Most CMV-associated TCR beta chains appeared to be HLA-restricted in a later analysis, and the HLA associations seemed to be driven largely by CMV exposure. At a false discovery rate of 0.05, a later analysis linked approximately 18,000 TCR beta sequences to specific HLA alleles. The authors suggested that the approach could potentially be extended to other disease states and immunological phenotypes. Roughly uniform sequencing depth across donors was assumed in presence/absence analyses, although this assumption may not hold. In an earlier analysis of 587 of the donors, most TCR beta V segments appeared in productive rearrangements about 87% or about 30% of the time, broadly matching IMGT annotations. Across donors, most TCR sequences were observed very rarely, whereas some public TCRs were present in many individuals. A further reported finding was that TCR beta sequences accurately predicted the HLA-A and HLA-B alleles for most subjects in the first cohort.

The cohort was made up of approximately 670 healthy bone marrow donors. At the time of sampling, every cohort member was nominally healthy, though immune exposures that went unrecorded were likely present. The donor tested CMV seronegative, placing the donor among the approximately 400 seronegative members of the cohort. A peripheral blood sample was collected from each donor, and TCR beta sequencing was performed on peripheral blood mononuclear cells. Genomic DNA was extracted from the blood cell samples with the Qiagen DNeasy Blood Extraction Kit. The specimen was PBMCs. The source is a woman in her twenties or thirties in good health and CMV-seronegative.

In nucleotides, the sequence is TGTGCCAGCAGGCCACAGGGCGTATCTTCCATTGGCTACACCTTC. This encodes CASRPQGVSSIGYTF. This chain joins TRBV6-5 to TRBJ1-2; TRBD1 is a possible D gene, resting on 6 matching bases. The CDR3 holds 15 amino acids from the cysteine to the phenylalanine. Of the read, only the CDR3 DNA is kept; its 45 bases are in frame from base 1. V is cut by 6 bases and J by 7 bases, and the space between the germline ends is 21 bases. From the germline V gene, CDR1 is MNHEY and CDR2 is SVGAGI.